The table lists the clone carrying this T cell receptor (beta chain) with a count of one. Trimming took off 4 bases at V and 4 bases at J, with 11 bases between the two ends. The CDR3 has 14 amino acids. Germline V CDR1 and CDR2: MNHEY, SMNVEV (reference sequence). The data derive from a study of blood T cell repertoires in COVID-19. Seattle's cohort entered during active infection and was followed longitudinally. Method: immunoSEQ multiplex PCR; TCRdb's copy keeps in-frame clones and lacks some. The sample shows 300,000 or so clones, about nine tenths of them seen only once. This TCR was sampled from a woman in her twenties or thirties with COVID-19, enrolled during active disease. Specimen: peripheral blood. This sequence joins TRBV27 and TRBJ1-5; D might be TRBD1 (5 bases). The CDR3 is CASSSREPNQPQHF. DNA for the CDR3: TGTGCCAGCAGTTCCAGGGAACCAAATCAGCCCCAGCATTTT.